This T cell receptor beta chain appears in the sequencing data of a study of T cell responses to AZD1222 COVID-19 vaccine (dated by TCRdb to the early 2020s). About the full investigation: AZD1222 recipients with second doses at about 4 weeks or about 12 weeks were pooled, because spike-specific TCR depth and breadth did not differ between schedules. TCR sequencing covered roughly 230 trial participants: 207 given two doses of AZD1222 and approximately 25 given two doses of MenACWY control vaccine. Trial participants were enrolled by age into 18-55, 56-69 and 70-plus year subgroups, with about 150, 28 and 57 TCR-sequenced participants respectively. Results and caveats for the whole study, not just this receptor: Only six AZD1222 recipients were SARS-CoV-2 seropositive at baseline, limiting conclusions about previously exposed vaccinees. Because no day 14 peak-response samples were available, the repertoires could be characterized only after the peak T cell response. In the small 56-69-year group, the increase in depth fell short of significance, most likely because of low power. After two AZD1222 doses, spike-specific TCR breadth and depth were significantly higher than at day 0 and than in MenACWY recipients. Reportedly, close to half of the unique spike-specific TCRs recognized epitopes lying outside the regions that are mutated in the B.1.351 and B.1.1.7 variants. The vaccine-associated CD4 TCRs covered the entire spike protein, and the dominant responses fell in regions 160-218 and 743-854. Participants were mostly white British and included more females than males, and it was suggested by the authors that clonal diversity may have been underestimated.

The CDR3 regions of human TCRbeta chains were analyzed by immunosequencing. The authors' pipeline ran thus. TCRs in the repertoires were matched against a reference library of SARS-CoV-2-specific TCRs that had been generated with the MIRA antigen-specificity platform. Breadth meant the fraction of unique TCRs that were SARS-CoV-2-associated, whereas depth meant the fraction of total T cells that were SARS-CoV-2-associated. Using the MIRA data, each spike-specific TCR was mapped to the spike region that the TCR reacts to and placed in a CD4 or CD8 class. Log10-transformed breadth and depth values were compared by one-way ANOVA with Sidak's multiple comparisons tests. Entries here come from immuneACCESS through TCRdb and include only in-frame sequences with V and J called. Some clones fail to appear in such tables; in the studies checked, an unresolved V gene covers under half of the shortfall, and the cause of the remainder is unknown. V and J calls and clone size follow that table, whereas D and trimming were derived from the DNA. The sample table contains 85,000 to 130,000 clones; only one count was recorded for about nine tenths of them. The top ten constitute approximately 4.7% of the sample.

Regarding this clone: The target of this receptor is not known. The input lacks base qualities; no much larger clone sits a single base away.

The CDR3 spans 17 residues, from the cysteine through the phenylalanine. Only the CDR3 DNA is retained, 51 bases long and in frame from the first base. Trimming accounts for 5 bases at V and 7 bases at J, while the number of junction bases matched to no gene is 16. CDR1 and CDR2 are read off the germline V gene as MDHEN and SYDVKM. According to the study, the label for this sample's time point signals: baseline before first vaccination. The vaccinee samples were drawn from two UK trials, COV001 and COV002, one of which was a single-blind randomized controlled phase 2/3 trial testing AZD1222 (ChAdOx1 nCoV-19) in healthy adults. Trial participant PBMC samples were collected at day 0 and day 28 after the second dose for TCRbeta chain sequencing.

The chain uses TRBV28 and TRBJ2-2; the central 7 bases match TRBD1. This TCR was sampled from an adult in good health. The sequences come from peripheral blood, collected on day 0 of AZD1222 vaccination. The CDR3: CASSHRQGASTGGELFF. The nucleotide sequence is TGTGCCAGCAGTCACCGACAGGGTGCCTCGACAGGCGGGGAGCTGTTTTTT.